A selection of T cell receptor beta chains follows, all from one sample in a study of cytomegalovirus exposure and HLA in healthy donors. The repertoire was sequenced with immunoSEQ multiplex PCR; TCRdb's copy has only in-frame clones and lacks some. This table holds 90,000 to 130,000 clones, 70% to 80% found once. Sequenced input: PBMCs. The source of these receptors is a woman under 30 in good health and CMV-seropositive. CDR3s include the opening cysteine and the closing phenylalanine or tryptophan. The D gene is left open where the match is weak. Some rows mark clone size as missing; the rest say once, few, many or name a class of expanded clone.

J gene: TRBJ2-5; V gene: TRBV6-5; D gene: -; clone size: -; CDR3 protein: CASNGEETQYF; CDR3 DNA: TGTGCCAGCAACGGTGAAGAGACCCAGTACTTC
J gene: TRBJ2-7; V gene: TRBV6-5; D gene: -; clone size: -; CDR3 protein: CASSYSRRGYEQYF; CDR3 DNA: TGTGCCAGCAGTTACTCGCGGAGGGGCTACGAGCAGTACTTC
J gene: TRBJ1-1; V gene: TRBV6-5; D gene: -; clone size: -; CDR3 protein: CASRANTEAFF; CDR3 DNA: TGTGCCAGCAGGGCGAACACTGAAGCTTTCTTT
J gene: TRBJ2-1; V gene: TRBV5-1; D gene: -; clone size: -; CDR3 protein: CASKYFEAYNEQFF; CDR3 DNA: TGCGCCAGCAAATATTTTGAGGCTTACAATGAGCAGTTCTTC
J gene: TRBJ2-5; V gene: TRBV5-5; D gene: TRBD1; clone size: -; CDR3 protein: CASTSGTGFETQYF; CDR3 DNA: TGTGCCAGTACCAGCGGGACAGGGTTTGAGACCCAGTACTTC
J gene: TRBJ2-2; V gene: TRBV9; D gene: -; clone size: -; CDR3 protein: CASSVGGGTGELFF; CDR3 DNA: TGTGCCAGCAGCGTAGGAGGGGGCACCGGGGAGCTGTTTTTT
J gene: TRBJ2-7; V gene: TRBV27; D gene: TRBD1; clone size: -; CDR3 protein: CASSPAGTGWYEQYF; CDR3 DNA: TGTGCCAGCAGTCCAGCCGGGACAGGGTGGTACGAGCAGTACTTC
J gene: TRBJ2-7; V gene: TRBV10-1; D gene: TRBD1; clone size: -; CDR3 protein: CASSDGTGADYEQYF; CDR3 DNA: TGCGCCAGCAGTGACGGGACAGGGGCCGACTACGAGCAGTACTTC
J gene: TRBJ1-2; V gene: TRBV5-5; D gene: -; clone size: -; CDR3 protein: CASSLSPLRYTF; CDR3 DNA: TGTGCCAGCAGCTTGAGTCCCCTGCGGTACACCTTC
J gene: TRBJ2-7; V gene: TRBV19; D gene: -; clone size: -; CDR3 protein: CASSREGASSYEQYF; CDR3 DNA: TGTGCCAGTAGTCGGGAGGGGGCCAGCTCCTACGAGCAGTACTTC
J gene: TRBJ1-2; V gene: TRBV5-5; D gene: TRBD1; clone size: -; CDR3 protein: CASNWGQDYGYTF; CDR3 DNA: TGTGCCAGCAACTGGGGACAGGACTATGGCTACACCTTC
J gene: TRBJ2-3; V gene: TRBV4-2; D gene: TRBD2; clone size: -; CDR3 protein: CASSQDLAGGTDTQYF; CDR3 DNA: TGTGCCAGCAGCCAAGATCTAGCGGGAGGCACAGATACGCAGTATTTT
J gene: TRBJ2-1; V gene: TRBV5-1; D gene: TRBD2; clone size: once; CDR3 protein: CASSTYLAGILGNEQFF; CDR3 DNA: TGCGCCAGTTCCACCTACTTAGCGGGAATCTTGGGCAATGAGCAGTTCTTC
J gene: TRBJ1-2; V gene: TRBV11-2; D gene: TRBD1; clone size: -; CDR3 protein: CASSLWQGVYGYTF; CDR3 DNA: TGTGCCAGCAGCTTGTGGCAGGGGGTTTATGGCTACACCTTC
J gene: TRBJ1-5; V gene: TRBV5-5; D gene: -; clone size: -; CDR3 protein: CASSRSGDNQPQHF; CDR3 DNA: TGTGCCAGCAGCAGGTCGGGTGACAATCAGCCCCAGCATTTT
J gene: TRBJ1-4; V gene: TRBV2; D gene: TRBD1; clone size: -; CDR3 protein: CASSLGTENEKLFF; CDR3 DNA: TGTGCCAGCAGTCTGGGGACAGAGAATGAAAAACTGTTTTTT
J gene: TRBJ2-7; V gene: TRBV7-9; D gene: TRBD2; clone size: -; CDR3 protein: CSSSPRLRNASGYTEQYF; CDR3 DNA: TGTTCCAGCAGTCCGCGTCTGAGGAACGCTAGCGGCTATACCGAGCAGTACTTC
J gene: TRBJ2-2; V gene: TRBV6-5; D gene: -; clone size: -; CDR3 protein: CASSYEWGDQGGELFF; CDR3 DNA: TGTGCCAGCAGTTACGAGTGGGGGGATCAGGGCGGGGAGCTGTTTTTT
J gene: TRBJ1-5; V gene: TRBV4-1; D gene: -; clone size: -; CDR3 protein: CASSQGRGVQPQHF; CDR3 DNA: TGCGCCAGCAGTCAGGGGCGTGGGGTTCAGCCCCAGCATTTT
J gene: TRBJ1-5; V gene: TRBV5-1; D gene: -; clone size: -; CDR3 protein: CASSWLGGSNQPQHF; CDR3 DNA: TGCGCCAGCAGCTGGTTGGGGGGTAGCAATCAGCCCCAGCATTTT
J gene: TRBJ1-1; V gene: TRBV30; D gene: -; clone size: -; CDR3 protein: CAWRAFLNTEAFF; CDR3 DNA: TGTGCCTGGAGGGCCTTTCTGAACACTGAAGCTTTCTTT